This T cell receptor beta chain was obtained from a study of breast tumors, draining lymph nodes, adjacent tissues. General study results and limits: Data fit most tumor T cells coming from lymph node, expanding in tumor. Luminal-like breast cancer showed significantly greater tumor-nontumor repertoire similarity than basal-like breast cancer did. Tumor TCR diversity was below lymph nodes but above nontumor tissue.

This clonotype was counted many times. As yet, its antigen is unknown. Samples came from axillary lymph nodes draining the breast cancer. TCRdb re-derived calls from the multiplex PCR reads in MiXCR, one entry per CDR3 protein. The table records 270,000 or so distinct CDR3 sequences, about 33% of them present only once. CDR1 and CDR2 (germline): ENHRY, SYGVKD. The CDR3 is 18 amino acids. The trim removed 3 bases at V and 0 bases at J, leaving 12 bases unmatched. Sequencing input: axillary lymph node tissue. This receptor was obtained from a female donor with breast cancer. Some clones in this sample may be carry-over from other donors' samples. This sequence joins TRBV10-3 and TRBJ2-7, with 9 bases fitting TRBD1. This chain's CDR3 is CAISDRDRAESSSYEQYF. The CDR3 region has the DNA TGTGCCATCAGTGATAGGGACAGGGCTGAATCGAGCTCCTACGAGCAGTACTTC.